This TCR beta chain was profiled in a study of cytomegalovirus exposure and HLA in healthy donors. 60 Vbeta and 13 Jbeta primers were used in PCR. The table came from immunoSEQ multiplex PCR; TCRdb's copy has only in-frame clones and leaves some out. The sample yields some 150,000 clones, approximately 84% seen once. The receptor was derived from a man aged 30-40 years in good health and CMV-seropositive. Sample: PBMCs.

Here the CDR3 DNA reads TGTGCCAGCCGGGCACCTTTCGCCGGAGGGGGCGCGTTATCCGACGAGCAGTACTTC. Translating it yields CASRAPFAGGGALSDEQYF. The rearrangement joins TRBV5-8 to TRBJ2-7; the D gene is possibly TRBD1 (7 bases). V was pared by 7 bases and J by 5 bases, with 34 bases between. CDR1 and CDR2 (germline): SGHTS, YDEGEE. This CDR3 has 19 residues.